The 6 T cell receptor beta chains reported below all come from one sample, sequenced in a study of blood T cell repertoires in COVID-19. The method was immunoSEQ multiplex PCR; TCRdb's version includes in-frame clones alone and lacks a portion of them. This table has fewer than 400,000 clones, around 90% appearing once. The sequenced sample was PBMCs or T cells enriched from blood (not recorded which). The receptors were sampled from a man in his 60s who had recovered from COVID-19.

The V and J genes are TRBV3-1 (or the pseudogene TRBV3-2) and TRBJ2-1; 10 bases line up with TRBD2. V shed 5 bases, J shed 0 bases, and the junction held 7 bases outside the gene matches. The germline gives CDR1 LGHDT, CDR2 YNNKEL (reference sequence). The CDR3 has 17 residues. The CDR3 nucleotides are TGTGCCAGCAGCACACTCCGGACTAGCGGCTCCTACAATGAGCAGTTCTTC. Translated, it gives CASSTLRTSGSYNEQFF.

The V and J genes are TRBV18 and TRBJ1-5; no firm D call. From germline, CDR1 is KGHSH and CDR2 LQKENI. The CDR3 is 13 residues long. V was trimmed by 2 bases and J by 4 bases, leaving 6 bases between them. The DNA for the CDR3 is TGTGCCAGCTCACCATCCGAGAATCAGCCCCAGCATTTT. This sequence encodes CASSPSENQPQHF.

This rearrangement joins TRBV12-3 or TRBV12-4 to TRBJ1-6; D not certain. The CDR3 spans 11 residues. V lost 3 bases to trimming and J lost 10 bases, with 4 bases between them. The CDR3 here is CASSFSSPLHF. In DNA, the CDR3 is TGTGCCAGCAGTTTCTCCTCACCCCTCCACTTT.

This chain joins TRBV6-5 and TRBJ1-5; D is ambiguous. This CDR3 region has 13 residues. The germline gives CDR1 MNHEY, CDR2 SVGAGI. Trimming stripped 4 bases from V and 6 bases from J, with 10 bases between. CDR3 region: CASSSYGVQPQHF. CDR3 in DNA: TGTGCCAGCAGTTCCTACGGGGTTCAGCCCCAGCATTTT.

The chain links TRBV2 to TRBJ2-7; 11 bases line up with TRBD1. This CDR3 contains 14 residues. The germline V gene has CDR1 SNHLY and CDR2 FYNNEI. V was pared by 8 bases and J by 4 bases, with 7 bases of the junction left unmatched. CDR3: CASGQGALVYEQYF. The CDR3 DNA reads TGTGCCAGCGGACAGGGGGCATTGGTGTACGAGCAGTACTTC.

The chain combines TRBV18 with TRBJ1-5; D uncertain. The ends were cut back, 6 bases at V and 0 bases at J, with 9 bases in the middle. Germline assignment: CDR1 KGHSH and CDR2 LQKENI. This CDR3 has 14 amino acids. CDR3 region: CASSLQDSNQPQHF. CDR3 nucleotide sequence: TGTGCCAGCTCCCTGCAGGATAGCAATCAGCCCCAGCATTTT.